This T cell receptor beta chain was recorded in a study of blood T cell repertoires in COVID-19. CDR3 length equals 15 residues. Germline assignment: CDR1 LNHDA and CDR2 SQIVND (reference sequence). Unmatched junction bases numbered 4, after V lost 6 bases and J lost 0 bases. Produced via immunoSEQ multiplex PCR; TCRdb's table is partial and in-frame only. This table has 130,000 to 150,000 clones, more than 70% appearing once. The sequenced material came from peripheral blood. J is TRBJ2-2 and V is TRBV19; 7 bases map to TRBD1. The TCR was taken from a man between 50 and 59 years old with active or convalescent COVID-19. CDR3 residues: CASRGTAANTGELFF. The DNA for the CDR3 is TGTGCCAGTAGGGGGACAGCAGCGAACACCGGGGAGCTGTTTTTT.